This TCR beta chain stems from a study of CD8 T cells in ankylosing spondylitis. The study, taken as a whole, reports: One TCR beta motif, made up of 7 or 8 highly homologous variants, appeared characteristic of ankylosing spondylitis blood. Previous work reported some of these motif variants in the synovial fluid and blood of reactive arthritis. Significant enrichment of disease-linked clones was reported in matched ankylosing spondylitis synovial fluid.

On this clonotype: Antigen specificity is unknown.

TCRdb re-analysed the 5' RACE reads in MiXCR, keeping a single row per CDR3 protein. Of 200,000 to 250,000 distinct CDR3 sequences in the sample, around 20% were seen once. CDR3 length: 13 residues. V was pared by 7 bases and J by 5 bases, with 14 bases between. V is TRBV12-3 or TRBV12-4 and J is TRBJ2-5; tentatively, D is TRBD2 (6 bases). The sequence derives from a male donor with ankylosing spondylitis. Material: blood, either unsorted or a sorted T cell fraction (not recorded which). The CDR3 DNA is TGTGCCAGCACCGGCGGGGTGACGGAGACCCAGTACTTC. Amino acid sequence: CASTGGVTETQYF.